This is a list of T cell receptor beta chains from one sample in a study of cytomegalovirus exposure and HLA in healthy donors. Only in-frame clones appear in the TCRdb table, and some are missing; sequencing was by immunoSEQ multiplex PCR. Of 130,000 to 150,000 clones listed, 80% to 90% were seen once; the top ten hold 9%. The sample taken for sequencing was PBMCs. Receptor source: a woman aged 18-29 years in good health and CMV-seropositive. The CDR3 runs from the conserved cysteine through the conserved F or W. Each record gives: V gene, J gene, clone size, CDR3 length, D gene, CDR3 protein, CDR3 DNA. The D gene is left open where the match is weak. Expanded clones are given a class, and other clones once, few, many or no size at all.

v_call: TRBV5-6; j_call: TRBJ2-3; clone_size: -; cdr3_length: 14; d_call: TRBD1; cdr3_aa: CASNRDRGLDTQYF; cdr3_nt: TGTGCCAGCAACCGGGACAGGGGTTTGGATACGCAGTATTTT
v_call: TRBV7-9; j_call: TRBJ2-4; clone_size: -; cdr3_length: 13; d_call: -; cdr3_aa: CASSLTGENIQYF; cdr3_nt: TGTGCCAGCAGCTTAACGGGAGAAAACATTCAGTACTTC
v_call: TRBV30; j_call: TRBJ1-1; clone_size: -; cdr3_length: 12; d_call: -; cdr3_aa: CAWAGMNTEAFF; cdr3_nt: TGTGCCTGGGCGGGGATGAACACTGAAGCTTTCTTT
v_call: TRBV2; j_call: TRBJ2-3; clone_size: -; cdr3_length: 17; d_call: TRBD2; cdr3_aa: CASSQTLAGGPADTQYF; cdr3_nt: TGTGCCAGCAGTCAAACCCTAGCGGGGGGGCCGGCAGATACGCAGTATTTT
v_call: TRBV18; j_call: TRBJ1-1; clone_size: -; cdr3_length: 19; d_call: -; cdr3_aa: CASSPRRRRSAEENTEAFF; cdr3_nt: TGTGCCAGCTCACCACGACGGAGGAGGAGCGCAGAGGAGAACACTGAAGCTTTCTTT
v_call: TRBV30; j_call: TRBJ2-7; clone_size: -; cdr3_length: 18; d_call: TRBD2; cdr3_aa: CAWSVARGGGDLRSEQYF; cdr3_nt: TGTGCCTGGAGTGTAGCTCGGGGTGGGGGGGACCTTCGGAGCGAGCAGTACTTC
v_call: TRBV6-4; j_call: TRBJ2-7; clone_size: -; cdr3_length: 14; d_call: -; cdr3_aa: CASSDSRPQDEQYF; cdr3_nt: TGTGCCAGCAGTGACTCCAGGCCTCAGGACGAGCAGTACTTC
v_call: TRBV19; j_call: TRBJ1-4; clone_size: -; cdr3_length: 17; d_call: TRBD1; cdr3_aa: CASSKGTGGMKNEKLFF; cdr3_nt: TGTGCCAGTAGTAAAGGGACAGGGGGCATGAAGAATGAAAAACTGTTTTTT
v_call: TRBV6-5; j_call: TRBJ2-7; clone_size: -; cdr3_length: 14; d_call: -; cdr3_aa: CASKAGRASYEQYF; cdr3_nt: TGTGCCAGCAAGGCGGGGCGCGCCTCCTACGAGCAGTACTTC
v_call: TRBV6-5; j_call: TRBJ2-3; clone_size: -; cdr3_length: 14; d_call: TRBD1; cdr3_aa: CASSGRQGIDTQYF; cdr3_nt: TGTGCCAGCAGTGGACGACAGGGGATAGATACGCAGTATTTT
v_call: TRBV6-5; j_call: TRBJ1-1; clone_size: -; cdr3_length: 12; d_call: -; cdr3_aa: CASSYSDSQTFF; cdr3_nt: TGTGCCAGCAGTTACTCTGACAGTCAAACTTTCTTT
v_call: TRBV19; j_call: TRBJ1-1; clone_size: -; cdr3_length: 14; d_call: -; cdr3_aa: CASSIDPRNTEAFF; cdr3_nt: TGTGCCAGTAGTATAGATCCCCGGAACACTGAAGCTTTCTTT
v_call: TRBV19; j_call: TRBJ2-3; clone_size: -; cdr3_length: 13; d_call: -; cdr3_aa: CASSPLAPDTQYF; cdr3_nt: TGTGCCAGTAGTCCCCTAGCCCCAGATACGCAGTATTTT
v_call: TRBV6-5; j_call: TRBJ1-4; clone_size: few; cdr3_length: 15; d_call: TRBD1; cdr3_aa: CASSYRDRGNEKLFF; cdr3_nt: TGTGCCAGCAGTTACAGGGACAGGGGTAATGAAAAACTGTTTTTT
v_call: TRBV6-9; j_call: TRBJ1-1; clone_size: -; cdr3_length: 15; d_call: -; cdr3_aa: CASRENRDENSEAFF; cdr3_nt: TGTGCCAGCAGAGAAAACAGGGACGAAAACTCTGAAGCTTTCTTT
v_call: TRBV28; j_call: TRBJ1-5; clone_size: -; cdr3_length: 15; d_call: -; cdr3_aa: CASRRYEGLGQPQHF; cdr3_nt: TGTGCCAGTAGGAGATATGAGGGTTTAGGGCAGCCCCAGCATTTT
v_call: TRBV28; j_call: TRBJ1-1; clone_size: -; cdr3_length: 14; d_call: TRBD1; cdr3_aa: CASSYGTASTEAFF; cdr3_nt: TGTGCCAGCAGTTATGGGACAGCGAGCACTGAAGCTTTCTTT
v_call: TRBV13; j_call: TRBJ2-5; clone_size: -; cdr3_length: 15; d_call: -; cdr3_aa: CASRRRGGLEETQYF; cdr3_nt: TGTGCCAGCAGACGGAGGGGGGGGCTAGAAGAGACCCAGTACTTC
v_call: TRBV27; j_call: TRBJ1-2; clone_size: -; cdr3_length: 12; d_call: -; cdr3_aa: CASRQANYGYTF; cdr3_nt: TGTGCCAGCAGGCAAGCGAACTATGGCTACACCTTC
v_call: TRBV29-1; j_call: TRBJ2-6; clone_size: -; cdr3_length: 16; d_call: TRBD1; cdr3_aa: CSVVGQGVGGANVLTF; cdr3_nt: TGCAGCGTTGTCGGACAGGGGGTTGGTGGGGCCAACGTCCTGACTTTC
v_call: TRBV9; j_call: TRBJ1-3; clone_size: -; cdr3_length: 16; d_call: TRBD1; cdr3_aa: CASSEGQGLSGNTIYF; cdr3_nt: TGTGCCAGCAGCGAGGGACAGGGCCTCTCTGGAAACACCATATATTTT
v_call: TRBV10-2; j_call: TRBJ2-1; clone_size: -; cdr3_length: 12; d_call: -; cdr3_aa: CASSLAYNEQFF; cdr3_nt: TGCGCCAGCAGTCTGGCTTACAATGAGCAGTTCTTC
v_call: TRBV27; j_call: TRBJ1-1; clone_size: -; cdr3_length: 12; d_call: -; cdr3_aa: CASSSLRGGAFF; cdr3_nt: TGTGCCAGCAGTTCCCTTCGAGGGGGAGCTTTCTTT
v_call: TRBV6-1; j_call: TRBJ1-5; clone_size: -; cdr3_length: 14; d_call: -; cdr3_aa: CASNLWDITQPQHF; cdr3_nt: TGTGCCAGCAACCTTTGGGACATCACACAGCCCCAGCATTTT
v_call: TRBV19; j_call: TRBJ1-2; clone_size: once; cdr3_length: 14; d_call: TRBD1; cdr3_aa: CASSFGTGDLSYTF; cdr3_nt: TGTGCCAGTAGTTTTGGGACAGGGGATTTGAGCTACACCTTC
v_call: TRBV9; j_call: TRBJ1-6; clone_size: -; cdr3_length: 13; d_call: -; cdr3_aa: CASSGTGSSPLHF; cdr3_nt: TGTGCCAGCAGCGGTACAGGGAGTTCACCCCTCCACTTT
v_call: TRBV10-3; j_call: TRBJ1-2; clone_size: -; cdr3_length: 16; d_call: TRBD1; cdr3_aa: CAISAPGGQGPYGYTF; cdr3_nt: TGTGCCATCAGTGCTCCGGGGGGACAGGGGCCCTATGGCTACACCTTC
v_call: TRBV29-1; j_call: TRBJ2-1; clone_size: -; cdr3_length: 14; d_call: TRBD1; cdr3_aa: CSVALGQGYNEQFF; cdr3_nt: TGCAGCGTTGCCCTCGGACAGGGTTACAATGAGCAGTTCTTC
v_call: TRBV28; j_call: TRBJ1-2; clone_size: once; cdr3_length: 14; d_call: TRBD1; cdr3_aa: CASREGQGGYGYTF; cdr3_nt: TGTGCCAGCAGGGAGGGACAGGGTGGCTATGGCTACACCTTC
v_call: TRBV5-4; j_call: TRBJ1-2; clone_size: once; cdr3_length: 14; d_call: TRBD1; cdr3_aa: CASSVDRGLNGYTF; cdr3_nt: TGTGCCAGCAGCGTGGACAGGGGGCTGAATGGCTACACCTTC
v_call: TRBV6-5; j_call: TRBJ1-4; clone_size: -; cdr3_length: 14; d_call: TRBD1; cdr3_aa: CASSRDRGSEKLFF; cdr3_nt: TGTGCCAGCAGTCGGGACAGGGGCAGCGAAAAACTGTTTTTT
v_call: TRBV5-6; j_call: TRBJ2-7; clone_size: -; cdr3_length: 15; d_call: -; cdr3_aa: CASSQYRSGLHEQYF; cdr3_nt: TGTGCCAGCAGCCAATATCGCTCAGGGTTACACGAGCAGTACTTC
v_call: TRBV28; j_call: TRBJ2-3; clone_size: -; cdr3_length: 14; d_call: -; cdr3_aa: CASNHHGPSETQYF; cdr3_nt: TGTGCCAGCAATCACCACGGCCCCAGCGAGACGCAGTATTTT
v_call: TRBV4-1; j_call: TRBJ2-7; clone_size: -; cdr3_length: 13; d_call: -; cdr3_aa: CASSQDRAYEQYF; cdr3_nt: TGCGCCAGCAGCCAAGACCGAGCCTACGAGCAGTACTTC
v_call: TRBV9; j_call: TRBJ1-3; clone_size: -; cdr3_length: 17; d_call: TRBD1; cdr3_aa: CASSVEPGQISGNTIYF; cdr3_nt: TGTGCCAGCAGCGTAGAACCGGGACAGATCTCTGGAAACACCATATATTTT
v_call: TRBV27; j_call: TRBJ1-1; clone_size: -; cdr3_length: 16; d_call: -; cdr3_aa: CASSPQHSGEGTEAFF; cdr3_nt: TGTGCCAGCAGTCCCCAACACTCCGGGGAGGGAACTGAAGCTTTCTTT
v_call: TRBV7-2; j_call: TRBJ2-7; clone_size: once; cdr3_length: 16; d_call: -; cdr3_aa: CASSLLGAFSVYEQYF; cdr3_nt: TGTGCCAGCAGCCTATTGGGGGCGTTTAGTGTCTACGAGCAGTACTTC
v_call: TRBV9; j_call: TRBJ2-1; clone_size: -; cdr3_length: 14; d_call: -; cdr3_aa: CALHRVAGQNEQFF; cdr3_nt: TGTGCTCTACACCGTGTGGCGGGGCAGAATGAGCAGTTCTTC
v_call: TRBV30; j_call: TRBJ2-7; clone_size: -; cdr3_length: 12; d_call: TRBD1; cdr3_aa: CAGDRGLGEQYF; cdr3_nt: TGTGCCGGGGACAGGGGACTAGGGGAGCAGTACTTC
v_call: TRBV29-1; j_call: TRBJ2-5; clone_size: -; cdr3_length: 12; d_call: -; cdr3_aa: CSVESGGGTQYF; cdr3_nt: TGCAGCGTTGAATCGGGTGGCGGGACCCAGTACTTC
v_call: TRBV6-5; j_call: TRBJ1-2; clone_size: -; cdr3_length: 15; d_call: -; cdr3_aa: CASSYSSSGSYGYTF; cdr3_nt: TGTGCCAGCAGTTACTCTTCCTCAGGTTCCTATGGCTACACCTTC
v_call: TRBV5-1; j_call: TRBJ2-7; clone_size: -; cdr3_length: 13; d_call: -; cdr3_aa: CASSLGQLYEQYF; cdr3_nt: TGCGCCAGCAGCTTGGGACAGCTATACGAGCAGTACTTC
v_call: TRBV4-1; j_call: TRBJ1-2; clone_size: -; cdr3_length: 18; d_call: TRBD1; cdr3_aa: CASSRESLRTGPMRGYTF; cdr3_nt: TGCGCCAGCAGCCGAGAATCGCTAAGGACAGGGCCAATGCGGGGCTACACCTTC
v_call: TRBV7-2; j_call: TRBJ2-5; clone_size: once; cdr3_length: 16; d_call: TRBD2; cdr3_aa: CASSLESSGGQETQYF; cdr3_nt: TGTGCCAGCAGCTTAGAGAGTAGCGGGGGACAAGAGACCCAGTACTTC
v_call: TRBV29-1; j_call: TRBJ1-1; clone_size: -; cdr3_length: 11; d_call: -; cdr3_aa: CSVLQGPEAFF; cdr3_nt: TGCAGCGTTTTACAGGGCCCTGAAGCTTTCTTT
v_call: TRBV18; j_call: TRBJ2-7; clone_size: -; cdr3_length: 14; d_call: -; cdr3_aa: CASSPDRGAAEQYF; cdr3_nt: TGTGCCAGCTCACCGGATCGGGGGGCGGCAGAGCAGTACTTC
v_call: TRBV7-9; j_call: TRBJ1-2; clone_size: -; cdr3_length: 14; d_call: -; cdr3_aa: CASSLAGRERGYTF; cdr3_nt: TGTGCCAGCAGCTTAGCGGGCCGGGAACGTGGCTACACCTTC
v_call: TRBV9; j_call: TRBJ2-2; clone_size: -; cdr3_length: 16; d_call: -; cdr3_aa: CASSVRSTENTGELFF; cdr3_nt: TGTGCCAGCAGCGTAAGGTCTACAGAGAACACCGGGGAGCTGTTTTTT
v_call: TRBV15; j_call: TRBJ2-7; clone_size: -; cdr3_length: 15; d_call: -; cdr3_aa: CATSRARFDKDEQYF; cdr3_nt: TGTGCCACCAGCAGAGCCCGTTTTGACAAGGACGAGCAGTACTTC
v_call: TRBV6-5; j_call: TRBJ2-5; clone_size: -; cdr3_length: 13; d_call: -; cdr3_aa: CASSNRVVETQYF; cdr3_nt: TGTGCCAGCAGTAACAGGGTTGTAGAGACCCAGTACTTC
v_call: TRBV19; j_call: TRBJ2-7; clone_size: -; cdr3_length: 14; d_call: TRBD2; cdr3_aa: CASSIAPGGYEQYF; cdr3_nt: TGTGCCAGTAGTATAGCACCGGGGGGTTACGAGCAGTACTTC
v_call: TRBV14; j_call: TRBJ1-2; clone_size: -; cdr3_length: 14; d_call: -; cdr3_aa: CASSRGVGLYGYTF; cdr3_nt: TGTGCCAGCAGCCGGGGGGTAGGATTATATGGCTACACCTTC
v_call: TRBV4-1; j_call: TRBJ2-1; clone_size: -; cdr3_length: 17; d_call: TRBD2; cdr3_aa: CASSPTLGLALYNEQFF; cdr3_nt: TGCGCCAGCAGCCCAACCTTAGGACTAGCGCTCTACAATGAGCAGTTCTTC
v_call: TRBV5-4; j_call: TRBJ1-6; clone_size: -; cdr3_length: 16; d_call: -; cdr3_aa: CASSSGARASNSPLHF; cdr3_nt: TGTGCCAGCAGCTCGGGTGCCAGGGCAAGTAATTCACCCCTCCACTTT
v_call: TRBV5-3; j_call: TRBJ1-1; clone_size: -; cdr3_length: 14; d_call: TRBD1; cdr3_aa: CASSLGDRGTEAFF; cdr3_nt: TGTGCCAGCAGCCTTGGGGACAGGGGGACTGAAGCTTTCTTT
v_call: TRBV27; j_call: TRBJ1-5; clone_size: -; cdr3_length: 15; d_call: TRBD1; cdr3_aa: CASSPGTGGTQPQHF; cdr3_nt: TGTGCCAGCAGTCCAGGGACAGGGGGCACTCAGCCCCAGCATTTT
v_call: TRBV9; j_call: TRBJ2-5; clone_size: -; cdr3_length: 15; d_call: -; cdr3_aa: CASSVSGRRQETQYF; cdr3_nt: TGTGCCAGCAGCGTATCTGGGCGGAGGCAAGAGACCCAGTACTTC
v_call: TRBV4-1; j_call: TRBJ1-5; clone_size: few; cdr3_length: 14; d_call: -; cdr3_aa: CASRAVGPNQPQHF; cdr3_nt: TGCGCCAGCCGAGCGGTAGGGCCCAATCAGCCCCAGCATTTT
v_call: TRBV2; j_call: TRBJ1-5; clone_size: -; cdr3_length: 16; d_call: TRBD1; cdr3_aa: CASRGQGKYSNQPQHF; cdr3_nt: TGTGCCAGCAGAGGACAGGGTAAATATAGCAATCAGCCCCAGCATTTT